A selection of T cell receptor beta chains follows, all from one sample in a study of regulatory dendritic cells for organ transplantation. The data were produced by immunoSEQ multiplex PCR, yet TCRdb's version contains in-frame clones alone and is incomplete. The repertoire has 30,000 or so clones, 82% of them found once; the top ten carry about 0.094%. Sequenced: naive CD4+ T cells from blood. The receptors were gathered from a human donor in good health. CDR3s include the opening cysteine and the closing phenylalanine or tryptophan. The order of the fields is CDR3 length, D gene, J gene, V gene, clone size, CDR3 protein, CDR3 DNA. The D gene is left open where the match is weak. Clone size is not always given. Where it is, it says once, few, many or a class for expanded clones.

CDR3 length: 15; D gene: TRBD1; J gene: TRBJ1-5; V gene: TRBV6-6; clone size: -; CDR3 protein: CASTRTGGRNQPQHF; CDR3 DNA: TGTGCCAGCACTAGGACAGGGGGCCGGAATCAGCCCCAGCATTTT
CDR3 length: 13; D gene: -; J gene: TRBJ1-2; V gene: TRBV7-9; clone size: -; CDR3 protein: CASSYPDGRGYTF; CDR3 DNA: TGTGCCAGCAGCTACCCCGATGGGCGAGGCTACACCTTC
CDR3 length: 20; D gene: TRBD2; J gene: TRBJ2-7; V gene: TRBV7-4; clone size: -; CDR3 protein: CASSLGLAGGPGRSSYEQYF; CDR3 DNA: TGTGCCAGCAGCTTGGGACTAGCGGGGGGACCTGGGCGATCCTCCTACGAGCAGTACTTC
CDR3 length: 15; D gene: TRBD1; J gene: TRBJ2-5; V gene: TRBV7-3; clone size: -; CDR3 protein: CASSSNRGPGETQYF; CDR3 DNA: TGTGCCAGCAGCTCCAACAGGGGGCCGGGAGAGACCCAGTACTTC
CDR3 length: 14; D gene: -; J gene: TRBJ1-1; V gene: TRBV5-1; clone size: -; CDR3 protein: CASSPTGLNTEAFF; CDR3 DNA: TGCGCCAGCAGCCCGACGGGGTTGAACACTGAAGCTTTCTTT
CDR3 length: 14; D gene: TRBD1; J gene: TRBJ1-1; V gene: TRBV5-1; clone size: -; CDR3 protein: CASSRQGGNTEAFF; CDR3 DNA: TGCGCCAGCAGCAGACAGGGAGGGAACACTGAAGCTTTCTTT
CDR3 length: 15; D gene: -; J gene: TRBJ2-3; V gene: TRBV9; clone size: -; CDR3 protein: CASSAGTPSTDTQYF; CDR3 DNA: TGTGCCAGCAGCGCTGGGACACCTAGCACAGATACGCAGTATTTT
CDR3 length: 15; D gene: -; J gene: TRBJ1-2; V gene: TRBV6-5; clone size: -; CDR3 protein: CASSYDLSGGYGYTF; CDR3 DNA: TGTGCCAGCAGTTACGATCTATCCGGGGGCTATGGCTACACCTTC
CDR3 length: 16; D gene: -; J gene: TRBJ1-2; V gene: TRBV4-2; clone size: few; CDR3 protein: CASSQDIGGGGYGYTF; CDR3 DNA: TGTGCCAGCAGCCAAGATATTGGGGGCGGGGGCTATGGCTACACCTTC
CDR3 length: 15; D gene: TRBD1; J gene: TRBJ2-5; V gene: TRBV11-2; clone size: -; CDR3 protein: CASSPQGARGETQYF; CDR3 DNA: TGTGCCAGCAGCCCCCAGGGGGCGCGAGGAGAGACCCAGTACTTC
CDR3 length: 15; D gene: TRBD2; J gene: TRBJ2-7; V gene: TRBV10-3; clone size: -; CDR3 protein: CAIRGTSGGRHEQYF; CDR3 DNA: TGTGCCATCAGGGGGACTAGCGGGGGCCGCCACGAGCAGTACTTC
CDR3 length: 14; D gene: TRBD1; J gene: TRBJ1-5; V gene: TRBV6-6; clone size: -; CDR3 protein: CASSTRQGAQPQHF; CDR3 DNA: TGTGCCAGCAGTACCCGACAGGGGGCTCAGCCCCAGCATTTT
CDR3 length: 14; D gene: TRBD1; J gene: TRBJ2-1; V gene: TRBV7-9; clone size: -; CDR3 protein: CASSQGTVYNEQFF; CDR3 DNA: TGTGCCAGCAGCCAGGGGACAGTCTACAATGAGCAGTTCTTC
CDR3 length: 15; D gene: TRBD1; J gene: TRBJ1-5; V gene: TRBV27; clone size: -; CDR3 protein: CASSLPTGGNQPQHF; CDR3 DNA: TGTGCCAGCAGTTTACCGACAGGGGGCAATCAGCCCCAGCATTTT
CDR3 length: 17; D gene: TRBD1; J gene: TRBJ2-2; V gene: TRBV11-3; clone size: once; CDR3 protein: CASSPGTTGSMAGELFF; CDR3 DNA: TGTGCCAGCAGCCCAGGCACGACAGGGTCAATGGCCGGGGAGCTGTTTTTT
CDR3 length: 15; D gene: TRBD1; J gene: TRBJ1-2; V gene: TRBV4-3; clone size: -; CDR3 protein: CASSQGGGQDYGYTF; CDR3 DNA: TGCGCCAGCAGCCAAGGGGGGGGACAGGACTATGGCTACACCTTC
CDR3 length: 16; D gene: -; J gene: TRBJ2-2; V gene: TRBV21-1; clone size: -; CDR3 protein: CASSKSGGPFTGELFF; CDR3 DNA: TGTGCCAGCAGCAAAAGCGGGGGGCCTTTCACCGGGGAGCTGTTTTTT
CDR3 length: 14; D gene: TRBD2; J gene: TRBJ2-7; V gene: TRBV29-1; clone size: -; CDR3 protein: CSVEWTSGSYEQYF; CDR3 DNA: TGCAGCGTTGAATGGACTAGCGGTTCCTACGAGCAGTACTTC
CDR3 length: 15; D gene: TRBD1; J gene: TRBJ1-5; V gene: TRBV2; clone size: -; CDR3 protein: CASKTTGVLDQPQHF; CDR3 DNA: TGTGCCAGCAAAACTACAGGGGTCTTGGATCAGCCCCAGCATTTT
CDR3 length: 16; D gene: TRBD2; J gene: TRBJ2-3; V gene: TRBV5-1; clone size: -; CDR3 protein: CASSLVGGGMSDTQYF; CDR3 DNA: TGCGCCAGCAGCTTGGTTGGCGGGGGAATGTCAGATACGCAGTATTTT
CDR3 length: 16; D gene: -; J gene: TRBJ2-3; V gene: TRBV5-6; clone size: -; CDR3 protein: CASSFRTGGSTDTQYF; CDR3 DNA: TGTGCCAGCAGCTTCAGAACGGGGGGCAGCACAGATACGCAGTATTTT
CDR3 length: 17; D gene: -; J gene: TRBJ1-2; V gene: TRBV2; clone size: -; CDR3 protein: CASSEFREALASDGYTF; CDR3 DNA: TGTGCCAGCAGTGAATTCCGTGAAGCTCTTGCCTCTGATGGCTACACCTTC
CDR3 length: 17; D gene: TRBD1; J gene: TRBJ2-2; V gene: TRBV18; clone size: -; CDR3 protein: CASSPTGTGGITGELFF; CDR3 DNA: TGTGCCAGCTCACCCACCGGGACAGGGGGCATCACCGGGGAGCTGTTTTTT
CDR3 length: 16; D gene: TRBD1; J gene: TRBJ2-1; V gene: TRBV7-9; clone size: -; CDR3 protein: CASSSKDRSSYNEQFF; CDR3 DNA: TGTGCCAGCAGCTCTAAGGACAGGAGCTCCTACAATGAGCAGTTCTTC
CDR3 length: 14; D gene: -; J gene: TRBJ2-3; V gene: TRBV18; clone size: -; CDR3 protein: CASSPGASTDTQYF; CDR3 DNA: TGTGCCAGCTCACCAGGGGCTAGCACAGATACGCAGTATTTT
CDR3 length: 15; D gene: -; J gene: TRBJ1-4; V gene: TRBV5-1; clone size: -; CDR3 protein: CASSSSGTTNEKLFF; CDR3 DNA: TGCGCCAGCAGCTCCTCCGGGACAACTAATGAAAAACTGTTTTTT
CDR3 length: 16; D gene: TRBD2; J gene: TRBJ2-5; V gene: TRBV7-7; clone size: -; CDR3 protein: CASSLGGSGGQETQYF; CDR3 DNA: TGTGCTAGCAGCTTAGGGGGTAGCGGGGGACAAGAGACCCAGTACTTC
CDR3 length: 17; D gene: -; J gene: TRBJ2-5; V gene: TRBV11-3; clone size: -; CDR3 protein: CASSLFTWRGRQETQYF; CDR3 DNA: TGTGCCAGCAGCTTATTTACTTGGCGGGGTCGCCAAGAGACCCAGTACTTC
CDR3 length: 17; D gene: TRBD1; J gene: TRBJ2-3; V gene: TRBV7-2; clone size: -; CDR3 protein: CASSLGGQGAPGDTQYF; CDR3 DNA: TGTGCCAGCAGCTTAGGAGGACAGGGGGCGCCTGGGGATACGCAGTATTTT
CDR3 length: 13; D gene: -; J gene: TRBJ1-2; V gene: TRBV7-2; clone size: -; CDR3 protein: CASSLDYDYGYTF; CDR3 DNA: TGTGCCAGCAGCTTAGACTATGACTATGGCTACACCTTC
CDR3 length: 13; D gene: TRBD1; J gene: TRBJ2-1; V gene: TRBV7-8; clone size: -; CDR3 protein: CASSFGTGLEQFF; CDR3 DNA: TGTGCCAGCAGCTTCGGGACAGGGTTAGAGCAGTTCTTC
CDR3 length: 14; D gene: TRBD1; J gene: TRBJ1-2; V gene: TRBV5-4; clone size: -; CDR3 protein: CASSPDRGLWGYTF; CDR3 DNA: TGTGCCAGCAGCCCGGACAGGGGGCTTTGGGGCTACACCTTC